These 10 T cell receptor beta chains were all obtained from the same sample, sequenced in a study of blood T cell repertoires in COVID-19. Produced via immunoSEQ multiplex PCR; TCRdb's table is partial and in-frame only. The table records roughly 110,000 clones, 76% of them present only once. The sequencing input was peripheral blood. The receptors were gathered from an elderly man with COVID-19, enrolled during active disease.

The chain links TRBV5-1 to TRBJ1-1; 7 nucleotides line up with TRBD1. Per germline, CDR1 SGHRS and CDR2 YFSETQ. This CDR3 contains 15 residues. Trimming cost V 0 bases and J 3 bases; bases outside gene matches: 5. The DNA of the CDR3 is TGCGCCAGCAGCTTGGCGGCAGGGGGACACACTGAAGCTTTCTTT. Protein: CASSLAAGGHTEAFF. Combining the CDR3 with reference TRBV5-1 and TRBJ1-1 gives the whole variable domain KAGVTQTPRYLIKTRGQQVTLSCSPISGHRSVSWYQQTPGQGLQFLFEYFSETQRNKGNFPGRFSGRQFSNSRSEMNVSTLELGDSALYLCASSLAAGGHTEAFFGQGTRLTVV.

V is TRBV7-9 and J is TRBJ2-1; 9 bases fit TRBD2. Losses at the gene ends were 0 bases for V and 7 bases for J; bases not matched to a gene: 1. CDR3 length: 14 residues. The germline V gene has CDR1 SEHNR and CDR2 FQNEAQ (reference sequence). The CDR3 coding sequence is TGTGCCAGCAGCTTAGCCCTAGCGGGAAATGAGCAGTTCTTC. Amino acid sequence: CASSLALAGNEQFF.

This clone was detected only once. This rearrangement joins TRBV24-1 to TRBJ1-2; D possibly corresponds to TRBD1 (5 bases). The V gene lost 4 bases and the J gene lost 7 bases, with 6 bases spanning the gap. The CDR3 has 11 amino acids. Germline loops: CDR1 KGHDR, CDR2 SFDVKD. CDR3 sequence: CATSEGVGYTF. CDR3 bases: TGTGCCACCAGTGAAGGGGTTGGCTACACCTTC.

The CDR3 DNA reads as TGTGCCAGTAGTCGACAGGGTGCAGTTCATGGCTACACCTTC. Translating gives CASSRQGAVHGYTF. The chain recombines TRBV19 with TRBJ1-2, with 7 bases aligning to TRBD1. The CDR3 is 14 amino acids. Looked up from germline, CDR1 is LNHDA and CDR2 is SQIVND (reference sequence). V trimming: 5 bases; J trimming: 6 bases; junction bases outside the gene matches: 9.

The gene calls are TRBV28 and TRBJ2-1; 9 bases line up with TRBD2. Trimming removed 7 bases from V and 7 bases from J; junction bases left unmatched: 14. The CDR3 covers 16 residues. CDR1 MDHEN and CDR2 SYDVKM come from the germline V gene. The CDR3 is CASIMGAGGPPNEQFF. CDR3 bases: TGTGCCAGCATCATGGGAGCGGGAGGCCCTCCAAATGAGCAGTTCTTC.

This chain connects TRBV28 to TRBJ1-5, with a weak D call TRBD1 (5 bases). Germline V gene data show CDR1 as MDHEN and CDR2 as SYDVKM. The germline V and J ends were trimmed by 7 bases and 6 bases, with 13 bases remaining between them. The CDR3 has 13 amino acids. CDR3 sequence (DNA): TGTGCCAGCACCGCTGGACAACTTCAGCCCCAGCATTTT. Translated: CASTAGQLQPQHF.

V gene TRBV11-2 combines with J gene TRBJ1-2; 8 nucleotides agree with TRBD1. The trim removed 2 bases at V and 3 bases at J, leaving 8 bases unmatched. CDR3 length: 16 residues. Germline V gene data show CDR1 as SGHAT and CDR2 as FQNNGV. The CDR3 coding sequence is TGTGCCAGCAGCTTATGGGCCGCAGGGGGCGACTATGGCTACACCTTC. It specifies CASSLWAAGGDYGYTF.

The count of this clone is one. The chain has TRBV2 and TRBJ2-3, with D possibly being TRBD2 (6 bases). Trimming cost V 8 bases and J 2 bases, with 14 bases left between them. Germline V CDR1 and CDR2: SNHLY, FYNNEI. The CDR3 is 14 amino acids. CDR3 in DNA: TGTGCCAGCGGGAGGACTGATTTCACAGATACGCAGTATTTT. It encodes CASGRTDFTDTQYF.

The CDR3 loop reads CASSLGTGGHTEAFF. The CDR3, as DNA: TGTGCCAGCAGCTTAGGGACAGGGGGCCACACTGAAGCTTTCTTT. V gene TRBV5-8 combines with J gene TRBJ1-1; 12 bases match TRBD1. This CDR3 region has 15 residues. Germline CDR1 is SGHTS and CDR2 is YDEGEE. The J segment lost 3 bases and the V segment lost 2 bases, leaving 2 bases of the junction unmatched.

The CDR3 DNA reads TGTGCCAGCAGCTTAGGCTCCCTAGCGGGAGTTAATGAGCAGTTCTTC. Translation: CASSLGSLAGVNEQFF. The chain has TRBV7-2 and TRBJ2-1, with 10 bases aligning to TRBD2. CDR1 and CDR2 (germline): SGHTA, FQGNSA. With 1 base clipped from V and 7 bases from J, the junction kept 7 bases outside the gene matches. This CDR3 region has 16 residues. The variable domain in full, completed from reference TRBV7-2 and TRBJ2-1, reads GAGVSQSPSNKVTEKGKDVELRCDPISGHTALYWYRQSLGQGLEFLIYFQGNSAPDKSGLPSDRFSAERTGGSVSTLTIQRTQQEDSAVYLCASSLGSLAGVNEQFFGPGTRLTVL.